This TCR beta chain comes out of a study of blood T cell repertoires in COVID-19. Study in general: Sites in the United States, Italy and Spain provided acute and convalescent COVID-19 samples. PBMCs, B-cell-depleted T cells, or T cells provided the cDNA or gDNA that made up the material.

Study processing details: Estimated nucleated cell counts came from reference gene primer amplification. Measured with immunoSEQ multiplex PCR; TCRdb has only the in-frame clones, and not every one. The V and J calls and clone size are taken from that table; D and trimming were inferred from the DNA. Among 60,000 to 90,000 clones listed, roughly 90% were seen once. CDR1 KGHSH and CDR2 LQKENI come from the germline V gene. The CDR3 extends over 15 amino acids. Trimming pared 4 bases from V and 2 bases from J, leaving 13 bases between. Sequencing was done on a sample of peripheral blood. V and J are TRBV18 and TRBJ2-3; tentatively, D is TRBD1 (5 bases). The TCR originated in an elderly woman with acute or convalescent COVID-19. For the CDR3, the DNA is TGTGCCAGCTCACGGCGCAGGGTTTACACAGATACGCAGTATTTT. This sequence encodes CASSRRRVYTDTQYF. The full variable domain, its missing parts supplied by reference TRBV18 and TRBJ2-3, is NAGVMQNPRHLVRRRGQEARLRCSPMKGHSHVYWYRQLPEEGLKFMVYLQKENIIDESGMPKERFSAEFPKEGPSILRIQQVVRGDSAAYFCASSRRRVYTDTQYFGPGTRLTVL.